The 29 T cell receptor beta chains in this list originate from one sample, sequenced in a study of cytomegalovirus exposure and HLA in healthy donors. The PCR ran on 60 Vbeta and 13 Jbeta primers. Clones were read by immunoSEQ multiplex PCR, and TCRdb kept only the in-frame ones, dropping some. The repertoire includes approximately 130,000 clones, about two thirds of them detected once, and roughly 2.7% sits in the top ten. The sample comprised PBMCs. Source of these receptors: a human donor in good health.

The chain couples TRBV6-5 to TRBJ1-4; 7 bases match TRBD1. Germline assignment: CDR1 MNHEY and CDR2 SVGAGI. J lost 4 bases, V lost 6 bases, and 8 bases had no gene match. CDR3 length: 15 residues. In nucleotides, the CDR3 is TGTGCCAGCAGCCGATCCGGGACAGTTAATGAAAAACTGTTTTTT. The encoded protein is CASSRSGTVNEKLFF.

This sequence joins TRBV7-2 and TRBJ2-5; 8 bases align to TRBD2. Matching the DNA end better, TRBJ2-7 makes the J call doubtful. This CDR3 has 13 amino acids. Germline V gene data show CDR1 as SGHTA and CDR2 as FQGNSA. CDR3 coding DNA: TGTGCCAGCAGCTTACAGCGGGGGTACGAGCAGTACTTC. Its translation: CASSLQRGYEQYF.

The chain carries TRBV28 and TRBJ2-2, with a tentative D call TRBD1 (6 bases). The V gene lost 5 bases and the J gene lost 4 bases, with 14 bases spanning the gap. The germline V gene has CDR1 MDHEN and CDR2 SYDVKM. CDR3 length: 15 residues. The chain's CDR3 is CASSPAIGGTGELFF. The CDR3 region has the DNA TGTGCCAGCAGTCCAGCGATAGGGGGCACCGGGGAGCTGTTTTTT.

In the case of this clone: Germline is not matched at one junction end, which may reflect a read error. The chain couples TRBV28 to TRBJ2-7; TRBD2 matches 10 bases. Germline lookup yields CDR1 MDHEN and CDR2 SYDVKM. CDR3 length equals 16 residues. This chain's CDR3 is CASSPLVSGRAKVFTF. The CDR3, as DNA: TGTGCCAGCAGTCCCTTGGTAAGCGGGAGGGCCAAGGTTTTTACCTTC.

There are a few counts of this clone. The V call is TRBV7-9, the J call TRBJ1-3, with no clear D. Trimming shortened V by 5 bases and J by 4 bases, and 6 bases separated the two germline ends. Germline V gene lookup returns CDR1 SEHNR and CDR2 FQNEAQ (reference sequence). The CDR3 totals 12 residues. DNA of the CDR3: TGTGCCAGCAGCCTATCGGGAAACACCATATATTTT. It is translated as CASSLSGNTIYF.

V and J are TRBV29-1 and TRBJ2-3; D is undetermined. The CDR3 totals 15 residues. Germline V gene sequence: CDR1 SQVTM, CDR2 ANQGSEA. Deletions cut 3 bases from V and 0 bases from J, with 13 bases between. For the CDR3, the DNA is TGCAGCGTTGATGGTTTAGTATTTAGCACAGATACGCAGTATTTT. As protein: CSVDGLVFSTDTQYF.

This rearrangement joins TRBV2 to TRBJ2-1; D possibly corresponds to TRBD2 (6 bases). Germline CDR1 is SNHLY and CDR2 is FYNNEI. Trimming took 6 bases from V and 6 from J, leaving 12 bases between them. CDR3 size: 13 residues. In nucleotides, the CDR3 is TGTGCCAGCAGGGGGGACTGGGCCAATGAGCAGTTCTTC. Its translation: CASRGDWANEQFF.

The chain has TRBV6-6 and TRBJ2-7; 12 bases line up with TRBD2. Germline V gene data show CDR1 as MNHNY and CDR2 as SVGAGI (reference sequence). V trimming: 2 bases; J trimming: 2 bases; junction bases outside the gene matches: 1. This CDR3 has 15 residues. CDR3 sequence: CASSYLAGGTYEQYF. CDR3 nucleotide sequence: TGTGCCAGCAGTTACCTAGCGGGGGGGACCTACGAGCAGTACTTC.

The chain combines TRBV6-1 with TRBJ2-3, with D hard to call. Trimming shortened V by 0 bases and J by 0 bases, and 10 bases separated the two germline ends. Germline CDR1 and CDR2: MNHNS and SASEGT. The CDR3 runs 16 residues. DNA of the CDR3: TGTGCCAGCAGTGAAGCTGGTAGAGTTAGCACAGATACGCAGTATTTT. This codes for CASSEAGRVSTDTQYF.

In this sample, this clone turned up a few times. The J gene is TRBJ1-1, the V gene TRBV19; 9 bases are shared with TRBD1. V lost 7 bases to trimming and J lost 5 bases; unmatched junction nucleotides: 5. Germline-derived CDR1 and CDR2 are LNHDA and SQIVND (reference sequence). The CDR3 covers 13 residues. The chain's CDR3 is CASKKQGATEAFF. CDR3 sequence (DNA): TGTGCCAGTAAAAAACAGGGGGCAACTGAAGCTTTCTTT.

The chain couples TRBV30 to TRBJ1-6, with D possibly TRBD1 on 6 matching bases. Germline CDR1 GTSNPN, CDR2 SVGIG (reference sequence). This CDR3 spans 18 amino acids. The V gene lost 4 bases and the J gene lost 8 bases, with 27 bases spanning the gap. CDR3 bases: TGTGCCTGGACCGGAAACACCAACCGGGACACAACCCATTCACCCCTCCACTTT. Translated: CAWTGNTNRDTTHSPLHF.

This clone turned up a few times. The CDR3 nucleotides are TGTGCCAGCAGCCCCCCCGGGACTAGGGGTGAGCAGTACTTC. Translated, it gives CASSPPGTRGEQYF. The V and J genes are TRBV21-1 and TRBJ2-7; no DNA check was done on the table's D call, TRBD2. TRBV21-1 is a listed pseudogene. This CDR3 is 14 amino acids long.

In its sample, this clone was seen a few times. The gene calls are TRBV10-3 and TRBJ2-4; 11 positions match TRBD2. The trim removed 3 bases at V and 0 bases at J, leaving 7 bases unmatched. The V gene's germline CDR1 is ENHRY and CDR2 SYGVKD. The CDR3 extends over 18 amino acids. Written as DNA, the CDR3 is TGTGCCATCAGTGAAGGGACTAGCGGACCGCTAGCCAAAAACATTCAGTACTTC. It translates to CAISEGTSGPLAKNIQYF.

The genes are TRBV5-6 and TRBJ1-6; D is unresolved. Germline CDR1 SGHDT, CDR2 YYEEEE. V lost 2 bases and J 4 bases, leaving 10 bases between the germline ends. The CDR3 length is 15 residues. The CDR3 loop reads CASSFQSGYNSPLHF. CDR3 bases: TGTGCCAGCAGCTTTCAGTCCGGGTATAATTCACCCCTCCACTTT.

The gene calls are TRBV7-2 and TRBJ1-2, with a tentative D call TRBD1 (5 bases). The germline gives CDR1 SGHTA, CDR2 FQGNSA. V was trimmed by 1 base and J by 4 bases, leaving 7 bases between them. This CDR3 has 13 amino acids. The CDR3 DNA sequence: TGTGCCAGCAGCTTAGGCAGGGCCTATGGCTACACCTTC. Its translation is CASSLGRAYGYTF.

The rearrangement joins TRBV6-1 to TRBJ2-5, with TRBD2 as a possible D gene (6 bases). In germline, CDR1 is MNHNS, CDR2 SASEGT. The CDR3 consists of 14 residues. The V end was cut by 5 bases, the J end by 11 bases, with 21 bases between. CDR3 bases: TGTGCCAGCAGTACCCGTATGGGCCCGGGGGAGCAGTACTTC. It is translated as CASSTRMGPGEQYF.

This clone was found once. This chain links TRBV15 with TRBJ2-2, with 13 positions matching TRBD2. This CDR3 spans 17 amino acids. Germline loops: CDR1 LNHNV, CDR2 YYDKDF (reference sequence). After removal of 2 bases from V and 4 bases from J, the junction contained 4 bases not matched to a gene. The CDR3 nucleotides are TGTGCCACCAGCAGATCTACTAGCGGGAGGGCCACCGGGGAGCTGTTTTTT. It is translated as CATSRSTSGRATGELFF.

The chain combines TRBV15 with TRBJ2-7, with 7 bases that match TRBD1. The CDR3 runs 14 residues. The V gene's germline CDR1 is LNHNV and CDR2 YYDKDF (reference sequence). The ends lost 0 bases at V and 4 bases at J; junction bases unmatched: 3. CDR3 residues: CATSRDPGGYEQYF. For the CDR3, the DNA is TGTGCCACCAGCAGAGATCCAGGGGGTTACGAGCAGTACTTC.

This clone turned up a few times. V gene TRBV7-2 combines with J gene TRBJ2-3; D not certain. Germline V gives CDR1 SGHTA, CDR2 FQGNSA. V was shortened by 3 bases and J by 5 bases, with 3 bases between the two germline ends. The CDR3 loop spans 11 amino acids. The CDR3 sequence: CASSFKDTQYF. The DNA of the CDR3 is TGTGCCAGCAGCTTTAAAGATACGCAGTATTTT.

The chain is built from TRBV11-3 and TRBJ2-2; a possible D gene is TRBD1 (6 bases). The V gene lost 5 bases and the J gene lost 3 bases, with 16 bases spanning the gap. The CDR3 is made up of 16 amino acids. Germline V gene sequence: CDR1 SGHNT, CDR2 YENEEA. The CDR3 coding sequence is TGTGCCAGCAGCCCTAGGGGACGGACAGACACCGGGGAGCTGTTTTTT. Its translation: CASSPRGRTDTGELFF.

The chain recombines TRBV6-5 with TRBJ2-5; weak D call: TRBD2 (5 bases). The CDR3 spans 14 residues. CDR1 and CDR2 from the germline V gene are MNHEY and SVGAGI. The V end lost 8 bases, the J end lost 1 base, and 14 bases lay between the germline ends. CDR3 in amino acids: CASRRRSGQETQYF. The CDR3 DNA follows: TGTGCCAGCCGGCGTAGGAGCGGCCAAGAGACCCAGTACTTC.

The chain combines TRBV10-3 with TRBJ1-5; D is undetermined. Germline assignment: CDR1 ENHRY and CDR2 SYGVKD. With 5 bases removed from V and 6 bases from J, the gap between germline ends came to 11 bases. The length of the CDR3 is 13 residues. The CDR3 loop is CAISLREGQPQHF. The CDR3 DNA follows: TGTGCCATCAGTTTAAGGGAGGGTCAGCCCCAGCATTTT.

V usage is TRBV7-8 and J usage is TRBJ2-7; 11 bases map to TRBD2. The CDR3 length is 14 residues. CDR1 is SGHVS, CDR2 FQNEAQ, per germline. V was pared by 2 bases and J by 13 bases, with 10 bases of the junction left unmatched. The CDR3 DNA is TGTGCCAGCAGCTTATACGGGACTAGCGGAGAGGTCTACTTC. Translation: CASSLYGTSGEVYF.

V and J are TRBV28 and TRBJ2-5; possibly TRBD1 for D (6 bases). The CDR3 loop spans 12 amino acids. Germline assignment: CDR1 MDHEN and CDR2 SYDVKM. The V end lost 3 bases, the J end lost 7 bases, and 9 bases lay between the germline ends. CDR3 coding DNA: TGTGCCAGCAGTTTCCGAGGGGGGACCCAGTACTTC. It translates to CASSFRGGTQYF.

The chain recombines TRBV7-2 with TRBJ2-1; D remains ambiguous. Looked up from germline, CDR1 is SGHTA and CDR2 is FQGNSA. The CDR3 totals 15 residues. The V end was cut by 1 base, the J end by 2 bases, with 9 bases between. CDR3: CASSLGVGPYNEQFF. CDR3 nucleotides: TGTGCCAGCAGCTTAGGGGTGGGCCCCTACAATGAGCAGTTCTTC. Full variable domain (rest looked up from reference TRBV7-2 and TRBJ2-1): GAGVSQSPSNKVTEKGKDVELRCDPISGHTALYWYRQSLGQGLEFLIYFQGNSAPDKSGLPSDRFSAERTGGSVSTLTIQRTQQEDSAVYLCASSLGVGPYNEQFFGPGTRLTVL.

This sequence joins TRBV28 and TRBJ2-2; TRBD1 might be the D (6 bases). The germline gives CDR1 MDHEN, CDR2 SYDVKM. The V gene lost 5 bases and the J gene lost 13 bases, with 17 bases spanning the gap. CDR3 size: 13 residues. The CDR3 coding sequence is TGTGCCAGCAGTGTGGGACATCGGGGCCGGCTGTTTTTT. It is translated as CASSVGHRGRLFF.

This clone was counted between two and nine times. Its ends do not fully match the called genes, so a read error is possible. This CDR3 is CAISAQTSGLSYEQYF. CDR3 nucleotide sequence: TGTGCCATCAGTGCCCAAACTAGCGGGCTCTCCTACGAGCAGTACTTC. The chain employs TRBV6-1 and TRBJ2-7; 9 nucleotides match TRBD2. This CDR3 comprises 16 residues. The germline V gene has CDR1 MNHNS and CDR2 SASEGT.

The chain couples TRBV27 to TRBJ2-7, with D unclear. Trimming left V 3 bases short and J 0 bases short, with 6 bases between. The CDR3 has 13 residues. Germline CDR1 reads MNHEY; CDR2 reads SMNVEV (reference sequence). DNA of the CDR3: TGTGCCAGCAGTTTCTCTAGCTCCTACGAGCAGTACTTC. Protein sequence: CASSFSSSYEQYF.

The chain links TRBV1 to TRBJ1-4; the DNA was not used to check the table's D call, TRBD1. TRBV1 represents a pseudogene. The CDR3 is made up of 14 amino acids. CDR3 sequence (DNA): TGCACCAGCACCTGGGGCACGGCTAATGAAAAACTGTTTTTT. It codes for CTSTWGTANEKLFF.